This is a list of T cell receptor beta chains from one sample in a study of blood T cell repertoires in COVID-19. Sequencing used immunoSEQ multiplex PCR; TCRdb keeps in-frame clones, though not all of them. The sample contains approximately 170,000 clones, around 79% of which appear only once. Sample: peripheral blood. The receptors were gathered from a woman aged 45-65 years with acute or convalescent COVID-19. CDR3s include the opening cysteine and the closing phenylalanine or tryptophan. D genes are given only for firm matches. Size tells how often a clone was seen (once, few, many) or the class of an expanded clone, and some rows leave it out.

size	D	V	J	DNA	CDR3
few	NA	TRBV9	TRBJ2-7	TGTGCCAGCAGCGTAGACGGCCGAGGCGGAGCGGCGCAGTACTTC	CASSVDGRGGAAQYF
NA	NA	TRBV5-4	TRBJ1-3	TGTGCCAGCAGCTTCACAGGGTTAGGAAACACCATATATTTT	CASSFTGLGNTIYF
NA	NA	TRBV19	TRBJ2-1	TGTGCCAGTACCCCCAAGAGGGGGATAGATGAGCAGTTCTTC	CASTPKRGIDEQFF
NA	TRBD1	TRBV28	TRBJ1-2	TGTGCCAGCAGTGTTAACAGGGGGGGAGGCTACACCTTC	CASSVNRGGGYTF
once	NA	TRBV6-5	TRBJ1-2	TGTGCCAGCAGCTCAGAAAACTATGGCTACACCTTC	CASSSENYGYTF
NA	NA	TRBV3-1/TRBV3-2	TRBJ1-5	TGTGCCAGCAGCACCAGCCAGGGCAATCAGCCCCAGCATTTT	CASSTSQGNQPQHF
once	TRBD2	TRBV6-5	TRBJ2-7	TGTGCCAGCAGTTACTCGGATAGCGGGGGGGCGTACGAGCAGTACTTC	CASSYSDSGGAYEQYF
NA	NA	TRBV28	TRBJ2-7	TGTGCCAGCAGTGCACTTTACGAGCAGTACTTC	CASSALYEQYF
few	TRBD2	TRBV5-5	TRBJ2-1	TGTGCCAGCAGCCATAGCGGGAGCAATGAGCAGTTCTTC	CASSHSGSNEQFF
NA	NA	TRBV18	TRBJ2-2	TGTGCCAGCTCACCCGGGGGAAACACCGGGGAGCTGTTTTTT	CASSPGGNTGELFF
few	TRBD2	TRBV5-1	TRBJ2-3	TGCGCCAGCAGCTTGACTAGCGGGGGGGCTAGCACAGATACGCAGTATTTT	CASSLTSGGASTDTQYF